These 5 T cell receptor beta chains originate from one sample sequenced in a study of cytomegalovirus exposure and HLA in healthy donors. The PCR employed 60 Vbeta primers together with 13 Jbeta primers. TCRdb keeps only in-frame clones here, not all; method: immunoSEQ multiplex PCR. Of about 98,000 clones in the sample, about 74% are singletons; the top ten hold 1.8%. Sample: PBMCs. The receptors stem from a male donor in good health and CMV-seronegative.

This CDR3 reads CASSFGTATDTQYF. The CDR3 DNA is TGTGCCAGCAGCTTTGGGACTGCGACAGATACGCAGTATTTT. The chain carries TRBV7-2 and TRBJ2-3; D perhaps matches TRBD2 (6 bases). Germline V gene data show CDR1 as SGHTA and CDR2 as FQGNSA. The CDR3 runs to 14 residues. V lost 3 bases and J 3 bases, leaving 10 bases between the germline ends.

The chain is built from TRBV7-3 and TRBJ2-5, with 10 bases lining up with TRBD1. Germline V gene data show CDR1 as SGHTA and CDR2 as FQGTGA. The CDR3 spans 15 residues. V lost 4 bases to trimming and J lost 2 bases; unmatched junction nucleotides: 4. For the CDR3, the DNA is TGTGCCAGCAGCTCCGGGACAGGGGCTCAAGAGACCCAGTACTTC. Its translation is CASSSGTGAQETQYF.

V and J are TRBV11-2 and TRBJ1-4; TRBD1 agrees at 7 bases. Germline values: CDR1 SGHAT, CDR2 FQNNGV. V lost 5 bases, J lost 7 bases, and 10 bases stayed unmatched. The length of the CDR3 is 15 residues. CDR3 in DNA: TGTGCCAGCAGCACCTCACAGGGGCGTGCTGAAAAACTGTTTTTT. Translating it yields CASSTSQGRAEKLFF.

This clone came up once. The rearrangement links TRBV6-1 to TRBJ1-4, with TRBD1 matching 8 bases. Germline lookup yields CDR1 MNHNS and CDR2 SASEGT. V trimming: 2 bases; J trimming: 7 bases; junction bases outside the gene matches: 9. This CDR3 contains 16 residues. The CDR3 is CASSEYFGQGGEKLFF. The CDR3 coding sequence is TGTGCCAGCAGTGAATATTTTGGACAGGGAGGTGAAAAACTGTTTTTT.

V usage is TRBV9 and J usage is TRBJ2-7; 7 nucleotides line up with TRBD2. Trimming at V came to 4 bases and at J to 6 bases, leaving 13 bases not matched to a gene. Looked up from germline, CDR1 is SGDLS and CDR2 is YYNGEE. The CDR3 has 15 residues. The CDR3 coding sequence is TGTGCCAGCAGCCCCACCGGACTAGGGTCGCGCGAGCAGTACTTC. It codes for CASSPTGLGSREQYF.